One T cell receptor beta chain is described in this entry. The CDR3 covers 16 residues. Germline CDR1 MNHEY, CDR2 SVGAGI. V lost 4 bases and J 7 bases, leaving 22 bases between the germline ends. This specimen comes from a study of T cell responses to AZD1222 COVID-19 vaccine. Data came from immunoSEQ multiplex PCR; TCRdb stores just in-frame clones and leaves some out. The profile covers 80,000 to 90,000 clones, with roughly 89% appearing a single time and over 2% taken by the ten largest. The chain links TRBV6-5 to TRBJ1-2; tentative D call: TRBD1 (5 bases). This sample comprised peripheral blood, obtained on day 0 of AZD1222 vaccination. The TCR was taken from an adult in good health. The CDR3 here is CASSWGGRQLSGGYTF. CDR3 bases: TGTGCCAGCAGTTGGGGGGGGAGACAGCTATCGGGTGGCTACACCTTC.